This T cell receptor (beta chain) was retrieved from a study of blood T cell repertoires in COVID-19. Looking at the study overall: From T cells, B-cell-depleted T cells, or PBMCs came the material, which was cDNA or gDNA.

In the original analysis: Reference gene primer amplification gave estimated nucleated cell counts. Using immunoSEQ multiplex PCR, the repertoire was profiled, and TCRdb retains in-frame clones only, with some absent. The DNA was the basis for D and trimming; V, J and clone size are from that table. The profile covers roughly 170,000 clones, with over 75% appearing a single time and around 1.2% taken by the ten largest. Germline values: CDR1 SNHLY, CDR2 FYNNEI. V was cut by 4 bases and J by 10 bases, with 11 bases left in between. CDR3 length equals 12 residues. This chain connects TRBV2 to TRBJ2-1; weak D call: TRBD1 (6 bases). Sequencing used peripheral blood. This clonotype was obtained from a man aged 60-69 years who had recovered from COVID-19. CDR3 bases: TGTGCCAGCAGTGTATGGACAGTAGAGCAGTTCTTC. Translation: CASSVWTVEQFF.